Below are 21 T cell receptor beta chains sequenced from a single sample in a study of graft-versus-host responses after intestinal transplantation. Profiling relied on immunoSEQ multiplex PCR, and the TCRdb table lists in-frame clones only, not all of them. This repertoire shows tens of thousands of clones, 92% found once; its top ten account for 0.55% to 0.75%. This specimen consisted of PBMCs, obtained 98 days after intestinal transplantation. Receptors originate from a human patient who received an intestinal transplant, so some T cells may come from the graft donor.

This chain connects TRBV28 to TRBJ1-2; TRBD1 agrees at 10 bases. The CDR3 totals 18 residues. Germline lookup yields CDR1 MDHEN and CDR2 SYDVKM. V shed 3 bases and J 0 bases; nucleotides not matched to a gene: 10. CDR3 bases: TGTGCCAGCAGTTTCCTATCGACAGGGGGCTATACTAACTATGGCTACACCTTC. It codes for CASSFLSTGGYTNYGYTF.

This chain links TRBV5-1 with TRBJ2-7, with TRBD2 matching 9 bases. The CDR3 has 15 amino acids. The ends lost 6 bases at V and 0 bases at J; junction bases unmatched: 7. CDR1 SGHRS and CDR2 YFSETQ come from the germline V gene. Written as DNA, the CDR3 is TGCGCCAGCAAACGACTAGCGGAGAGCTCCTACGAGCAGTACTTC. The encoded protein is CASKRLAESSYEQYF.

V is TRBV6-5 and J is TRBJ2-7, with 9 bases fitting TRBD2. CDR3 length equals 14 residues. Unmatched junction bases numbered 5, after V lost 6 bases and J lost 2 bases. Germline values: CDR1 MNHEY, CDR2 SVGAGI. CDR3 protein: CASSPAGGAYEQYF. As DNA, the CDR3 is TGTGCCAGCAGCCCAGCGGGAGGTGCCTACGAGCAGTACTTC.

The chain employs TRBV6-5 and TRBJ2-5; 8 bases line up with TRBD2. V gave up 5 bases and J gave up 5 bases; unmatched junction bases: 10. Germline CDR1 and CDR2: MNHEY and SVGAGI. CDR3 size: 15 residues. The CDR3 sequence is CASSPGGGQSETQYF. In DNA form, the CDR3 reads TGTGCCAGCAGTCCCGGGGGGGGGCAAAGTGAGACCCAGTACTTC.

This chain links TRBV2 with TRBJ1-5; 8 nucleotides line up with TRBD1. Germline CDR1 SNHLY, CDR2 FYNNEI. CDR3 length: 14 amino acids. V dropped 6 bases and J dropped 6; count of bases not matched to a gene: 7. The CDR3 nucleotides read TGTGCCAGCAGCGGGACAGGCGGAGGTCAGCCCCAGCATTTT. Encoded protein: CASSGTGGGQPQHF.

The chain's CDR3 is CAWDEAGVGDTQYF. The DNA of the CDR3 is TGTGCCTGGGACGAAGCGGGAGTGGGGGATACGCAGTATTTT. J is TRBJ2-3 and V is TRBV30, with 8 bases lining up with TRBD2. J lost 6 bases, V lost 5 bases, and 10 bases had no gene match. From germline, CDR1 is GTSNPN and CDR2 SVGIG (reference sequence). The CDR3 is 14 amino acids.

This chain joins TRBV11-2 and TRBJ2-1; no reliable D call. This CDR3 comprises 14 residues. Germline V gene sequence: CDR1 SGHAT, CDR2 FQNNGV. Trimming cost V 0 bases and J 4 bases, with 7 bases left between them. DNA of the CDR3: TGTGCCAGCAGCTTAGAGGGCTGGTACAATGAGCAGTTCTTC. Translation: CASSLEGWYNEQFF.

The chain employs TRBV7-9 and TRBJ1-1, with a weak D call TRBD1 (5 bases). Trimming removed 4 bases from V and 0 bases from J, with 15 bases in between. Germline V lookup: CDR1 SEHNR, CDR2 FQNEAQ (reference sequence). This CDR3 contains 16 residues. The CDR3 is CASSSDDRTMNTEAFF. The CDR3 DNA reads TGTGCCAGCAGCTCCGACGACAGAACCATGAACACTGAAGCTTTCTTT.

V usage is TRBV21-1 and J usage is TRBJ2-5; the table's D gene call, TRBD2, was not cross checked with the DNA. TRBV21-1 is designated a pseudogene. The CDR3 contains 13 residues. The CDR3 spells CASSKVAGETQYF. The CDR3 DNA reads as TGTGCCAGCAGCAAAGTAGCGGGGGAGACCCAGTACTTC.

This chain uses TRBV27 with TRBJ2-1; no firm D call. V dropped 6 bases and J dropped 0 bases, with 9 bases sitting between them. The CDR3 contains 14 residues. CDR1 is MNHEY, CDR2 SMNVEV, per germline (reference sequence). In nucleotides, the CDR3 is TGTGCCAGCAGGCGAGACTCCTCCTACAATGAGCAGTTCTTC. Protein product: CASRRDSSYNEQFF.

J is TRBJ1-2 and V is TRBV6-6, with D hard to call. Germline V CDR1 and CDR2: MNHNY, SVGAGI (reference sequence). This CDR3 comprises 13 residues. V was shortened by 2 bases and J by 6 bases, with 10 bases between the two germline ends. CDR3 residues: CASSYDNLDGYTF. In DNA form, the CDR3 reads TGTGCCAGCAGTTACGACAACCTGGATGGCTACACCTTC.

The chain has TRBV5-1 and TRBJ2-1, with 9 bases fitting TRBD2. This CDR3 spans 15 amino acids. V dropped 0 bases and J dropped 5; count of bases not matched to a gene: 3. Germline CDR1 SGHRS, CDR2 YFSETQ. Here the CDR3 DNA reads TGCGCCAGCAGCTTGGCGGTAGCGGGAGACAATGAGCAGTTCTTC. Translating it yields CASSLAVAGDNEQFF.

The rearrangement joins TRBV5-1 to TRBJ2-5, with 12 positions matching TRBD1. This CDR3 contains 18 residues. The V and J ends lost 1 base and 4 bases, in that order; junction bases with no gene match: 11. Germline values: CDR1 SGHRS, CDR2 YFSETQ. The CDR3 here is CASSLTGTGGDGGETQYF. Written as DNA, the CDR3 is TGCGCCAGCAGCTTGACGGGGACAGGGGGCGATGGTGGAGAGACCCAGTACTTC.

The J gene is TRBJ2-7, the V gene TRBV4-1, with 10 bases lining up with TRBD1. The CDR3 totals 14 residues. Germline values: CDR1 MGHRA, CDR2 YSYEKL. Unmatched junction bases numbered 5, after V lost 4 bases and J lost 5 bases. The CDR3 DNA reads TGCGCCAGCAGCCTATCGGACAGGGGGAACGAGCAGTACTTC. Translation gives CASSLSDRGNEQYF.

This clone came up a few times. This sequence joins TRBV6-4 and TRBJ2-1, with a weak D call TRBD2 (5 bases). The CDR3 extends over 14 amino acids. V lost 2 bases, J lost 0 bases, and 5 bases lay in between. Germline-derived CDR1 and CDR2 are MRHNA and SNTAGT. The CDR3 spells CASSDGSSYNEQFF. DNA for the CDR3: TGTGCCAGCAGTGACGGGAGCTCCTACAATGAGCAGTTCTTC.

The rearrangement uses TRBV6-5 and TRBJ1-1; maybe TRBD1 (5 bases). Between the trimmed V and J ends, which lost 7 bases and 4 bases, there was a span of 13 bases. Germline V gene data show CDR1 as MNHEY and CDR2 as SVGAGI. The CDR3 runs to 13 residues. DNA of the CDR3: TGTGCCAGCACTTTAGAGGGGATCACTGAAGCTTTCTTT. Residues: CASTLEGITEAFF.

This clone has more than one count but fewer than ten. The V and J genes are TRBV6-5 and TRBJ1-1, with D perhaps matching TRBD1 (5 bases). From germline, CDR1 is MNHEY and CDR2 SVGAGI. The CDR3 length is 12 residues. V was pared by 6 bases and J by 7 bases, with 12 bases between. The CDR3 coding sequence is TGTGCCAGCAGCCTCGACAGCATTGAAGCTTTCTTT. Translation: CASSLDSIEAFF.

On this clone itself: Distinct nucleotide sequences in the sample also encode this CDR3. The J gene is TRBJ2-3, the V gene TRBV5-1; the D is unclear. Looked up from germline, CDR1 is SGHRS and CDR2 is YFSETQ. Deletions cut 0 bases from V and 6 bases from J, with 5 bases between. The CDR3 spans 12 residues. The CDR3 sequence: CASSLGADTQYF. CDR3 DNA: TGCGCCAGCAGCTTGGGGGCGGATACGCAGTATTTT.

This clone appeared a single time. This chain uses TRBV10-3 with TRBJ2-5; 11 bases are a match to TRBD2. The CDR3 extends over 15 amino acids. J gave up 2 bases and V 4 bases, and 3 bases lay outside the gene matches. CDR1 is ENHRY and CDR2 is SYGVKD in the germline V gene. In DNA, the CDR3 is TGTGCCATCAGTGTGCCTAGCGGGGGGCAAGAGACCCAGTACTTC. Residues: CAISVPSGGQETQYF.

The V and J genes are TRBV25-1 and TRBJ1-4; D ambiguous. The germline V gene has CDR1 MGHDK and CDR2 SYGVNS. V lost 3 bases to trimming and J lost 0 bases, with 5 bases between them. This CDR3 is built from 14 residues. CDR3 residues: CASSDTATNEKLFF. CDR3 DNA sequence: TGTGCCAGCAGTGACACCGCAACTAATGAAAAACTGTTTTTT.

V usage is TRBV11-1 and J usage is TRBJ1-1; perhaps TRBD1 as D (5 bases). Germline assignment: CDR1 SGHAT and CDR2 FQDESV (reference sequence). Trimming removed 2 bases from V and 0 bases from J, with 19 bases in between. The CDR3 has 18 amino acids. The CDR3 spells CASSLWSGLKRVNTEAFF. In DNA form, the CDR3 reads TGTGCCAGCAGCTTATGGTCGGGGCTGAAGAGGGTGAACACTGAAGCTTTCTTT.